This TCR beta chain was observed in a study of vaccination and CD4 T cells after COVID-19. Treatment reported: 10-day PBMC culture with coronavirus spike peptide pools or control peptides (ViraFEST assay). At the Johns Hopkins FTIC core, DNA taken from cultured CD4+ T cells was sequenced by way of the Oncomine TCR Beta short-read assay. TCRdb re-called the PCR reads through MiXCR, storing one row per CDR3 protein. The table lists some 8,300 distinct CDR3 sequences, about half of them singletons. This CDR3 comprises 16 residues. V shed 0 bases, J shed 4 bases, and the junction held 8 bases outside the gene matches. Looked up from germline, CDR1 is SGHRS and CDR2 is YFSETQ. A remark on this clonotype: Its antigen remains unknown.

This sequence originates from a human donor who had recovered from COVID-19. The sequencing sample was made of CD4+ T cells from blood, cultured in vitro. The rearrangement links TRBV5-1 to TRBJ1-2; 8 bases align to TRBD1. CDR3 sequence (DNA): TGCGCCAGCAGCTTGGTGGCAGGGGGCTATAGCTATGGCTACACCTTC. This codes for CASSLVAGGYSYGYTF.